The T cell receptor beta chain under discussion was sequenced for a study of regulatory T cells in long-lasting Graves disease. Libraries of TCR beta came from iRepertoire HTBI primers plus Arm-PCR of CDR3 regions. TCRdb reanalysed the multiplex PCR reads using MiXCR and keeps one entry per CDR3 protein. The table has about 400,000 distinct CDR3 sequences, over 12% seen once. V was clipped by 5 bases and J by 8 bases; unmatched bases: 6. Germline CDR1 reads SGHNT; CDR2 reads YENEEA. The CDR3 loop spans 15 amino acids. Time point indicated: newly diagnosed GD, antithyroid drugs for less than 3 months. The TCR library was prepared using RNA isolated from PBMCs. The same data also contributed to another study, on T cells in Graves' hyperthyroidism and ophthalmopathy. Per that study: The HTBI primer set served for first-round RT-PCR of the TCR CDR3.

The sample consisted of peripheral blood mononuclear cells (PBMCs), taken at new diagnosis, from a patient treated with antithyroid drugs. This sequence joins TRBV11-3 and TRBJ1-4; 12 positions agree with TRBD1. The TCR was taken from a middle-aged woman with Graves disease. The CDR3 here is CASSPGQGASEKLFF. In nucleotides, the CDR3 is TGTGCCAGCAGCCCGGGACAGGGGGCTTCGGAAAAACTGTTTTTT.